The entry below gives a single T cell receptor beta chain sequence along with its context. Its specific antigen is unknown. Base qualities were left out, and no much larger clone turns up one base away. V is trimmed back by 5 bases and J by 5 bases, and the junction contains 8 bases that no gene match accounts for. The germline V gene sets CDR1 to SGHTA and CDR2 to FQGTGA. Measured from the cysteine to the phenylalanine, the CDR3 is 15 residues long. Just the 45-base CDR3 DNA is kept, in frame starting at base 1. The collaborating institutions used their own protocols to collect whole blood in K2EDTA tubes. For TCRbeta analysis, collaborators shipped samples in one of three forms: frozen whole blood, isolated PBMCs, or DNA extracted from either of those sample types. The immunoSEQ Assay, a bias-controlled multiplex PCR, was used to amplify TCRbeta CDR3 regions from genomic DNA. Per the authors' processing: Nucleated cell counts per sample were estimated from amplification of reference gene primers within the assay. Sequence reads were collapsed and filtered to measure the absolute abundance of every unique TCRbeta CDR3 rearrangement. For each sample, productive Simpson clonality was calculated as the square root of Simpson's diversity index across productive rearrangements. Drawn from immuneACCESS, this table holds only the in-frame rearrangements with V and J called that TCRdb kept. Clones are partly lost; checked studies trace under half to an unresolved V gene and leave the rest unexplained. V and J calls and clone size are those listed in that table; D and trimming were worked out from the DNA. This sample comprises approximately 150,000 clones, roughly 90% of them detected only once. The ten largest clonotypes hold over 0.8% of the sample.

The sample is drawn from a study of blood T cell repertoires in COVID-19 (TCRdb year 2020). About the full investigation: Samples from collaborators originated in the United States, Italy and Spain and spanned both the acute and convalescent phases of COVID-19. The prospective study material was composed of cDNA or gDNA derived from T cells, B-cell-depleted T cells, or PBMCs. The dataset comprised deeply sampled blood TCRbeta repertoires from subjects exposed to, actively infected with, or recovered from COVID-19. The repertoires were made available in a free public database intended to serve as a resource for research on the immune response to SARS-CoV-2. The samples were drawn from two sources: the first 160 participants of the ongoing ImmuneRACE study, and about 1,300 subjects contributed by 6 global collaborators. Nearly every sample came with metadata listing a de-identified subject ID, COVID-19 status, age in years and sex. Where HLA class I and class II types were available, the types were taken from metadata supplied by the sample provider, not from assay-based typing.

The paper as a whole reports these results and caveats: The amount of clinical and demographic metadata varied by source and participant and was provided uncurated.

The chain joins TRBV7-3 to TRBJ2-1; TRBD1 matches 8 bases in the middle. The receptor was isolated from a woman between 45 and 60 years old with acute or convalescent COVID-19. The source material was peripheral blood. The base sequence is TGTGCCAGCAGCCCAGGACAGGGATTCCACAATGAGCAGTTCTTC. The encoded protein is CASSPGQGFHNEQFF.